The text below deals with one TCR beta chain. Its antigen remains undetermined. There are no base qualities to consult, and no much larger clone falls within one base. Other DNA sequences within the sample encode an identical CDR3. This sample was taken from a study of cytomegalovirus exposure and HLA in healthy donors (dated by TCRdb to 2016 to 2017). For the study in its entirety: In an earlier analysis of some 610 of the donors, around 290 Gb of sequence data and 95 million to 130 million unique TCR beta sequences from about 179 million T cells were reported. Using immunosequencing, the study profiled T cell repertoires from fewer than 700 subjects and related those repertoires to cytomegalovirus serostatus. In an earlier analysis of 500 to 650 of the donors, high-throughput TCR beta sequencing was used to judge whether each TCR beta V gene segment behaved as functional or pseudogenic. A later genetic analysis took genome-wide SNP genotypes for about three fifths of the 666 donors and used that subset as a discovery cohort. Because of strong linkage in the cohort, roughly five DR-DQ haplotypes were treated as single units for association and clustering. An early release that covered some 630 HLA-typed donors contained approximately 290 gigabases of sequencing data and tens of millions of unique TCR sequences. Of the approximately 400 genotyped donors, roughly 80% fell in the genetic ancestry cluster associated with self-reported Caucasian donors. In the later analysis, no new phenotypic data were used to find candidate immune exposures; instead, reliance was placed on TCR beta sequences and their occurrence across donors. Alongside the repertoire data, information on donor age, sex, ethnicity and CMV serostatus was compiled. Typing coverage varied by locus: roughly 629-630 donors for A, B, C, DRB1 and DQB1; 522 for DQA1; more than 600 for DPA1; around 450 for DPB1. To predict cytomegalovirus infection status, the study combined high-throughput TCR immunosequencing, statistical association of individual TCRs with disease status, and machine learning. To study patterns of TCR occurrence, a later analysis re-analyzed previously published TCR beta repertoires from hundreds of donors and added high-resolution HLA genotyping. Among about 410 genotyped donors of the cohort, an average of approximately 240,000 unique TCR beta nucleotide sequences was sequenced per donor, of which roughly 17% were non-productive. Every discovery cohort repertoire had been produced on one sequencing platform. A separate validation cohort of roughly 110 different subjects was used in addition to the approximately 700-subject first cohort. The study was designed to test whether signatures of past pathogen exposure could be identified by cataloging public T cell receptors. HLA typing covered class I and class II loci at four-digit resolution.

Paper-wide results and their limitations: In a later analysis, several top co-occurrence clusters were reported to appear linked to parvovirus B19, influenza, CMV and Epstein-Barr virus. Correlated functional status among segregating V segments might be attributable to linkage disequilibrium, but an unknown experimental factor could not be ruled out. A further reported finding was that TCR beta sequences accurately predicted the HLA-A and HLA-B alleles for most subjects in the first cohort. Specific HLA alleles were associated with 15,000 to 20,000 TCR beta sequences at a false discovery rate of 0.05 in a later analysis. In a later analysis, the rate of TCR association differed among HLA loci, with DRB1 alleles having the most associated TCRs and HLA-C alleles having the fewest. Three of the identified cytomegalovirus-associated TCR beta chains were confirmed in vitro to be specific for cytomegalovirus antigens. A later analysis found that most CMV-associated TCR beta chains appeared HLA-restricted, with HLA associations seemingly driven largely by CMV exposure. Strong co-occurrence of HLA alleles, especially DR and DQ, made assigning TCR associations to individual alleles difficult. Because counts were too low, seventeen rarely observed V segments, including chromosome 9 orphons, were excluded from the earlier analysis of around 590 of the donors. In a later genetic analysis, a missense DCLRE1C variant was associated with V-gene and J-gene trimming of TCR beta chains, and the association was replicated in an independent cohort. In a later analysis, HLA-associated TCR beta chains showed more clonal expansion and lower generation probabilities than non-associated chains that were equally common. The authors suggested that the approach could potentially be generalized to other disease states and immunological phenotypes. Because some donors lacked HLA typing at each locus, the association tests relied only on the typed subset. Roughly uniform sequencing depth across donors was assumed in presence/absence analyses, although this assumption may not hold. Broadly in line with IMGT annotations, most TCR beta V segments showed up in productive rearrangements about 90% or about 30% of the time in an earlier analysis of 587 of the donors. Some IMGT-functional V segments, including TRBV6-2 and TRBV6-3, could not be distinguished by the 87-base-pair reads and were therefore excluded. While some public TCRs were present in many individuals, most TCR sequences turned up only very rarely across donors. The study gave a list of about 170 TCR beta chains associated with cytomegalovirus. The sequencing pipeline was judged likely to have produced a cluster of highly shared sequence variants as a technical artifact. The cohort was sequenced for TCR beta chains only, and without alpha or paired-chain data the features that could be detected were limited. In a later genetic analysis, fewer N-insertions in productive TCRs were reported among donors in an Asian-associated ancestry cluster than the roughly 700-donor mean. The classifier was reported to diagnose cytomegalovirus status with high specificity and sensitivity in both the original and validation cohorts. For the cohort, immune exposure information was limited to CMV serostatus.

The library was generated by the immunoSEQ multiplex PCR assay. The multiplex PCR relied on a mix of 60 forward primers for TCR Vbeta segments and 13 reverse primers for TCR Jbeta segments. Amplification of the CDR3 region of rearranged TCR beta genes was performed with a multiplex PCR assay on genomic DNA. On the Illumina HiSeq System, the amplified TCR beta libraries were sequenced as 87-base-pair reads. On the study's bioinformatics: Across the roughly 600 repertoires, a later analysis counted tens of millions of unique TCR beta chains, roughly 11 million of which were shared by at least two donors. To remove PCR and sequencing errors, raw reads were error-corrected and collapsed into unique sequences using a nearest-neighbor algorithm that merged closely related sequences. CDR3 sequences were aligned to IMGT reference sequences to assign V, D and J gene segments. For a sequence to be retained, a match of at least six nucleotides was required to both a V gene segment and a J gene segment. A rearrangement was called productive if the CDR3 had no stop codons and remained in frame with V and J, and every other rearrangement was called non-productive. Following IMGT convention, CDR3 was defined as the stretch from the second conserved V-encoded cysteine up to the conserved J-encoded phenylalanine. In an earlier analysis of roughly 610 of the donors, sequences lacking an unambiguous match to a single V gene segment were excluded. In an earlier analysis of about 590 of the donors, a V segment was called functional when productive rearrangements were above 56.7%, and segregating when the standard deviation between donors exceeded 5%. A statistical classification framework was developed to diagnose cytomegalovirus status using the catalog of TCR beta chain sequences. A later analysis assigned V and J genes by comparing TCR nucleotide sequences with IMGT/GENE-DB human TR gene sequences. The TCRdist pipeline was used in a later analysis to assign CDR3 sequences and most-parsimonious VDJ recombination scenarios. In a later analysis, each TCR beta chain was defined by its CDR3 amino acid sequence together with its V-gene family, and reads lacking a unique V-gene family were excluded. In a later analysis, around 600 highly shared, low-generation-probability nucleotide sequences were removed to address suspected cross-contamination and a sequencing artifact. A later analysis calculated a clonal expansion index for each public chain from normalized within-repertoire ranks of inferred template counts. In a later analysis, generation probabilities were computed using a VDJ recombination model fitted to out-of-frame rearrangements, and the results were checked against IGoR. A later analysis scored TCR-TCR, TCR-HLA and TCR-CMV co-occurrence with hypergeometric tests, applying a repertoire-size bias correction to TCR pairs. To estimate false discovery rates, a later analysis permuted the HLA or CMV assignments 20 times. A later analysis grouped co-occurring TCRs with DBSCAN, adding TCRdist sequence similarity when clustering within HLA-allele-positive subsets. Co-occurrence clustering excluded repertoires with fewer than 30,000 or more than 120,000 public chains, plus five with anomalous nucleotide sharing. TCRdb obtained this table from immuneACCESS and retained in-frame rearrangements with V and J assigned. These tables miss some clones; where compared with another copy, unresolved V genes account for less than half of the shortfall, and the remainder is unexplained. Clonal size and the V and J genes are those of that table, whereas D and trimming came from the DNA. The sample has about 100,000 clones on record, 60% to 80% of them singletons. The ten top clones hold 5.8% of the sample.

The cohort was made up of 500 to 800 healthy bone marrow donors. At the time of sampling, all cohort members were nominally healthy, though unrecorded immune exposures were likely present. The donor was CMV seropositive and belonged to the group of 250 to 300 seropositive cohort members. A peripheral blood sample was collected from each donor, and TCR beta sequencing was performed on peripheral blood mononuclear cells. Genomic DNA was extracted from the blood cell samples with the Qiagen DNeasy Blood Extraction Kit. The CDR3 has 14 amino acids, counting the end cysteine and phenylalanine. The DNA shown is the 42-base CDR3, in frame from base 1. CDR1 and CDR2, per the germline V gene, are SNHLY and FYNNEI. Trimming removed 6 bases from V and 2 bases from J; the gene matches leave 1 base unexplained.

The material sequenced was PBMCs. The sequence is built from TRBV2 and TRBJ1-5; 10 bases in between match TRBD1. This clonotype was sampled from a man aged 55 to 70 in good health and CMV-seropositive. The CDR3 reads CASSGTGGNQPQHF. In nucleotide form, the sequence is TGTGCCAGCAGCGGGACAGGGGGCAATCAGCCCCAGCATTTT.